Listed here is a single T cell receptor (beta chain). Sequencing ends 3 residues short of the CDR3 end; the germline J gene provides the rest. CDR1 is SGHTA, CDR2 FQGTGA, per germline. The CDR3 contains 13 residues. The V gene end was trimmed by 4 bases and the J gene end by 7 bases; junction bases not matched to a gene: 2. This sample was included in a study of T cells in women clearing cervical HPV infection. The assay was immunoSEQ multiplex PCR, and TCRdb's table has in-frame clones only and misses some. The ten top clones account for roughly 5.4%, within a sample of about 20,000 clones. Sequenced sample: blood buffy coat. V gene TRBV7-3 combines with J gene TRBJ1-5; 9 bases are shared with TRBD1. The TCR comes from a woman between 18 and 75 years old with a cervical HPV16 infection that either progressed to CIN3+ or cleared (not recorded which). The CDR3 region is CASSSDRGQPQHF. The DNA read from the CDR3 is TGTGCCAGCAGCTCGGACAGGGGACAGCCC.